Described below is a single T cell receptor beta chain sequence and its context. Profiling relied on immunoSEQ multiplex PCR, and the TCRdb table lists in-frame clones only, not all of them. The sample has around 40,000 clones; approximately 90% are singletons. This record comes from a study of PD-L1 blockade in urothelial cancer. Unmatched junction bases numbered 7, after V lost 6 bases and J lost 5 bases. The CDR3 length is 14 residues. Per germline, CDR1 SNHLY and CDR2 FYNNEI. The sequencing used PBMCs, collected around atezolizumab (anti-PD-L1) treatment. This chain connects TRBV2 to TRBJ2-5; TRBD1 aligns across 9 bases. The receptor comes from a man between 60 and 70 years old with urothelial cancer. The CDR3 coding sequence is TGTGCCAGCAGGAACAGGGACAGGGCGGAGACCCAGTACTTC. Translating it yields CASRNRDRAETQYF.